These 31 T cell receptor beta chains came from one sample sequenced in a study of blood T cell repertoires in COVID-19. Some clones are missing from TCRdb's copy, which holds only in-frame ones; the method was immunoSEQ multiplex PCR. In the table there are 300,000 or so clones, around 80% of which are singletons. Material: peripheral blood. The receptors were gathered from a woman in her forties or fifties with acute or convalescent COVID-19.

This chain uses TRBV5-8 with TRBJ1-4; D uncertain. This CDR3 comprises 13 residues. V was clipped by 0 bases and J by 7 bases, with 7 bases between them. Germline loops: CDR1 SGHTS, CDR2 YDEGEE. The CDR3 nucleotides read TGTGCCAGCAGCTTGGCGGGAACTGAAAAACTGTTTTTT. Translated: CASSLAGTEKLFF. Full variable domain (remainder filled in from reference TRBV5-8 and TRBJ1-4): EAGVTQSPTHLIKTRGQQATLRCSPISGHTSVYWYQQALGLGLQFLLWYDEGEERNRGNFPPRFSGRQFPNYSSELNVNALELEDSALYLCASSLAGTEKLFFGSGTQLSVL.

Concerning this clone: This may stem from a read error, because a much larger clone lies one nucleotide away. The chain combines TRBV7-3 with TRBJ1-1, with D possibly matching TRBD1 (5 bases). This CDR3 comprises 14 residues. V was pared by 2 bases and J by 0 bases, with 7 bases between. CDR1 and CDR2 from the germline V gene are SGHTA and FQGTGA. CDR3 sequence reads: CASSLQGLNTEAFF. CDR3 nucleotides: TGTGCCAGCAGCTTACAGGGCTTGAACACTGAAGCTTTCTTT.

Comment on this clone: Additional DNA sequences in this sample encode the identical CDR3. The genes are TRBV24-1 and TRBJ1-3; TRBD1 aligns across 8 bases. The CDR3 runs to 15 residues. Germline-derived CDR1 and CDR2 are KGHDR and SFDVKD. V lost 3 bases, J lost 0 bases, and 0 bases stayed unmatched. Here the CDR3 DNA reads TGTGCCACCAGTGATACAGGGGGCTCTGGAAACACCATATATTTT. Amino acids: CATSDTGGSGNTIYF.

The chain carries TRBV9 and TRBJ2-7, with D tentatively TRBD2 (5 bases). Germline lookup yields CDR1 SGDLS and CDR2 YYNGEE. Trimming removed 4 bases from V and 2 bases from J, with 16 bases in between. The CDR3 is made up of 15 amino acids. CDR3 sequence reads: CASSSSPGMPYEQYF. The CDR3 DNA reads TGTGCCAGCAGCTCCAGCCCCGGGATGCCCTACGAGCAGTACTTC.

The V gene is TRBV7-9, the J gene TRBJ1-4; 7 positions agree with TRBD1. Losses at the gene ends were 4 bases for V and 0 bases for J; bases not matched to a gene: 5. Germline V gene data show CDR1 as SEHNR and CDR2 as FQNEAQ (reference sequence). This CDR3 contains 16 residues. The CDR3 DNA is TGTGCCAGCAGCTACGGGACAGTTACAACTAATGAAAAACTGTTTTTT. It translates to CASSYGTVTTNEKLFF.

The CDR3 DNA reads as TGTGCCAGCAGTGAAGCGCAGGGCGCCTATAATTCACCCCTCCACTTT. Translating it yields CASSEAQGAYNSPLHF. The J gene is TRBJ1-6, the V gene TRBV6-1, with a weak D call TRBD1 (5 bases). The CDR3 spans 16 residues. Between the trimmed V and J ends, which lost 0 bases and 2 bases, there was a span of 8 bases. Per germline, CDR1 MNHNS and CDR2 SASEGT.

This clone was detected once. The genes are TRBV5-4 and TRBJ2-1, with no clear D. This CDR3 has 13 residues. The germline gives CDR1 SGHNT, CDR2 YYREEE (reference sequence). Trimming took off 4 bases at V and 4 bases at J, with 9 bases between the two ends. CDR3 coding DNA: TGTGCCAGCAGCCCGACATTTTACAATGAGCAGTTCTTC. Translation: CASSPTFYNEQFF.

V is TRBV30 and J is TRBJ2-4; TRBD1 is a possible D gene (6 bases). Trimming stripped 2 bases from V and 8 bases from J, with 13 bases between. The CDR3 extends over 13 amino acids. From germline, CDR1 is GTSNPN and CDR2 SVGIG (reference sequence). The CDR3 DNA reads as TGTGCCTGGAGTCCCCAACAGGGAGACATTCAGTACTTC. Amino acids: CAWSPQQGDIQYF.

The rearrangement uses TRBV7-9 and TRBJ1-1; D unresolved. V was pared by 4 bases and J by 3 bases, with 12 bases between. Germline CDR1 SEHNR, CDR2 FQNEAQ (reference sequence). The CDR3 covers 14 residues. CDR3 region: CASSSREEDTEAFF. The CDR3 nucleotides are TGTGCCAGCAGCTCTCGAGAGGAGGACACTGAAGCTTTCTTT.

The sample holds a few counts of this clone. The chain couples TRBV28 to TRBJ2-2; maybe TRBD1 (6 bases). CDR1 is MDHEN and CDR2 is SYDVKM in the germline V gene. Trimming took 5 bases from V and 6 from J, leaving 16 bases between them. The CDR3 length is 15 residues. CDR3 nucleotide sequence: TGTGCCAGCAGTCCCTCCGGGACAACCCCCGGGGAGCTGTTTTTT. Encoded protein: CASSPSGTTPGELFF.

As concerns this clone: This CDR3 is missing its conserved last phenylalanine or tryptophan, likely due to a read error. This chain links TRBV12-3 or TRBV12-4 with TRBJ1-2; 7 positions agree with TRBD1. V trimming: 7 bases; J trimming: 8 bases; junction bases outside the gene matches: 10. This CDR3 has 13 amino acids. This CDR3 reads CASTLTGFWGYTL. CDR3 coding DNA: TGTGCCAGCACCCTGACAGGGTTTTGGGGCTACACCCTC.

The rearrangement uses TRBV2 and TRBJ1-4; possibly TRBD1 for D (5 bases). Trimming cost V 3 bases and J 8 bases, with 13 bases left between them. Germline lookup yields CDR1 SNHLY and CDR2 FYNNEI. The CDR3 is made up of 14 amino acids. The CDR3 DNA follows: TGTGCCAGCAGTGAGGGGCAGGGTGGCGAAAAACTGTTTTTT. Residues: CASSEGQGGEKLFF. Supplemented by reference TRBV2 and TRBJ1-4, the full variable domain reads EPEVTQTPSHQVTQMGQEVILRCVPISNHLYFYWYRQILGQKVEFLVSFYNNEISEKSEIFDDQFSVERPDGSNFTLKIRSTKLEDSAMYFCASSEGQGGEKLFFGSGTQLSVL.

CDR3 loop: CASGLLQREGADEKLFF. CDR3 coding DNA: TGTGCTAGTGGTCTCCTTCAAAGAGAGGGAGCAGATGAAAAACTGTTTTTT. The chain employs TRBV12-5 and TRBJ1-4; the D is unclear. The germline V and J ends were trimmed by 5 bases and 6 bases, with 22 bases remaining between them. The CDR3 runs to 17 residues. Germline V gene lookup returns CDR1 LGHNT and CDR2 FRNRAP.

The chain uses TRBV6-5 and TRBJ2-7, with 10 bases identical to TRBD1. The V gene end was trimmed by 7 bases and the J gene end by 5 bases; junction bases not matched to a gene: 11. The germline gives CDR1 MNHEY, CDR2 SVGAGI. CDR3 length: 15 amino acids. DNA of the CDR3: TGTGCCAGCACCAGACCCGGGACAGGGGACAACGAGCAGTACTTC. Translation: CASTRPGTGDNEQYF.

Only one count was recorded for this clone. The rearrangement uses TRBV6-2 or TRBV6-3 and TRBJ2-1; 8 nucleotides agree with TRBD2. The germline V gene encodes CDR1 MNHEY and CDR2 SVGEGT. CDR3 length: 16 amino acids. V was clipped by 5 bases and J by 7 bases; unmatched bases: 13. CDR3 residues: CASSRSGRANGNEQFF. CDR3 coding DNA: TGTGCCAGCAGTCGGTCCGGGAGGGCCAATGGAAATGAGCAGTTCTTC.

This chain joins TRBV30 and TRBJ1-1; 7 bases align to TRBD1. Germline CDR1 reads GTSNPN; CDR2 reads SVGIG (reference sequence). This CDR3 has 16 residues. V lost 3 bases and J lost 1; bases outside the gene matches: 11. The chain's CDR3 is CAWSPGQRPWNTEAFF. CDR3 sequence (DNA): TGTGCCTGGAGCCCGGGACAGCGACCGTGGAACACTGAAGCTTTCTTT.

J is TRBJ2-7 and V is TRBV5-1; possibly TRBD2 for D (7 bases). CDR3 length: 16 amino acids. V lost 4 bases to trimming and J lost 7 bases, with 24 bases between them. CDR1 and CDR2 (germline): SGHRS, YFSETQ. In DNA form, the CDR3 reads TGCGCCAGCAGCCTCCTCCTCCTCGGGGAGGGGGGTGAGCAGTACGTC. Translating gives CASSLLLLGEGGEQYV.

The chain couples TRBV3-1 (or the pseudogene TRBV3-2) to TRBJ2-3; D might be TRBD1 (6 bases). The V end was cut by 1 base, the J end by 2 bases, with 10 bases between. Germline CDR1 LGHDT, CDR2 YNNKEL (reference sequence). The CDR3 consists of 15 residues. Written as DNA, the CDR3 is TGTGCCAGCAGCCAAGGGACAGTACCCACAGATACGCAGTATTTT. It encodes CASSQGTVPTDTQYF.

In DNA, the CDR3 is TGTGCCAGCAGTTACACGACTTGGGGGGGCACTGAAGCTTTCTTT. This codes for CASSYTTWGGTEAFF. The chain joins TRBV6-5 to TRBJ1-1, with D possibly matching TRBD1 (5 bases). There are 15 residues in the CDR3. V lost 2 bases to trimming and J lost 4 bases, with 14 bases between them. Germline CDR1 is MNHEY and CDR2 is SVGAGI.

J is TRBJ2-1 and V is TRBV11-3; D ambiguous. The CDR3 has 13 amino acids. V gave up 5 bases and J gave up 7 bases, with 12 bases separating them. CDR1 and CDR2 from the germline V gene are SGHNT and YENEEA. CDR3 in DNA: TGTGCCAGCAGCCCCCACTCCGGGAATGAGCAGTTCTTC. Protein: CASSPHSGNEQFF.

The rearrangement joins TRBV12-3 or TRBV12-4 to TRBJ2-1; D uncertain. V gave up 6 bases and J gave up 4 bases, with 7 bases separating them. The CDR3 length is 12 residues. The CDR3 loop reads CASSLTYNEQFF. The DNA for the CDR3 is TGTGCCAGCAGCCTGACTTACAATGAGCAGTTCTTC.

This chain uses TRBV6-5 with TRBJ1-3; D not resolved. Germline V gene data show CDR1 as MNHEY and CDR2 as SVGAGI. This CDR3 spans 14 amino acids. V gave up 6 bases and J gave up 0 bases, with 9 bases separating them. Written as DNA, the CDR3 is TGTGCCAGCAGCCGCGGGAGCTCTGGAAACACCATATATTTT. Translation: CASSRGSSGNTIYF.

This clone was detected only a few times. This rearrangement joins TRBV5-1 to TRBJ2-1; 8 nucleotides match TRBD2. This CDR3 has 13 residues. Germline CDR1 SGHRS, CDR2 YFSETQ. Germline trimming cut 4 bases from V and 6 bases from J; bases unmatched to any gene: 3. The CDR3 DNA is TGCGCCAGCAGCCCGACTAGCGTCAATGAGCAGTTCTTC. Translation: CASSPTSVNEQFF. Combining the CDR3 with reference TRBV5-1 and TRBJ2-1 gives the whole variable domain KAGVTQTPRYLIKTRGQQVTLSCSPISGHRSVSWYQQTPGQGLQFLFEYFSETQRNKGNFPGRFSGRQFSNSRSEMNVSTLELGDSALYLCASSPTSVNEQFFGPGTRLTVL.

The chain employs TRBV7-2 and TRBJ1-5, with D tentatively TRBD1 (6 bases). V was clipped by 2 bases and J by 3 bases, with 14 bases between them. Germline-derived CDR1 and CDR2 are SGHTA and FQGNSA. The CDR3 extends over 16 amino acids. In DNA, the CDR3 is TGTGCCAGCAGCTTACTTAGGGGGTCATCCAATCAGCCCCAGCATTTT. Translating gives CASSLLRGSSNQPQHF.

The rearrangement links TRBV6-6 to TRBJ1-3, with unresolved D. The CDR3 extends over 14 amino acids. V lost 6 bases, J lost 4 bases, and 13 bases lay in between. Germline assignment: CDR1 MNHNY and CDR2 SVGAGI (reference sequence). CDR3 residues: CASSRPTLGNTIYF. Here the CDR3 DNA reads TGTGCCAGCAGCCGCCCTACCCTAGGAAACACCATATATTTT.

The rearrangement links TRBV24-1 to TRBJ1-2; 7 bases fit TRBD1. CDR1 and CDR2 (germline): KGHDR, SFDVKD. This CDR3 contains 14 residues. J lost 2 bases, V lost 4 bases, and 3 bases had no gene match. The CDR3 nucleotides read TGTGCCACCAGTGACCCGGGACAGAACTATGGCTACACCTTC. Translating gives CATSDPGQNYGYTF.

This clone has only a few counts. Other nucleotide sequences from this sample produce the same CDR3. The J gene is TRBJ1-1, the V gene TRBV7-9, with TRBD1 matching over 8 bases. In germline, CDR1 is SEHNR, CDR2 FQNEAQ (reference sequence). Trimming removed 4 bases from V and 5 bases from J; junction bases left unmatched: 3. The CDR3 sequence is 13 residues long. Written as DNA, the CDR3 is TGTGCCAGCAGCTCCCAGGGGGCTACTGAAGCTTTCTTT. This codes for CASSSQGATEAFF.

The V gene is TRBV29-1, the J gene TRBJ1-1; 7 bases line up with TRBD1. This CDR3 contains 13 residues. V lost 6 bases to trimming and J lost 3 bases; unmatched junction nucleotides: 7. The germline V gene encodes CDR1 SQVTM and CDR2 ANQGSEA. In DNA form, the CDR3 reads TGCAGCGTAAGACAGGGACGAGACACTGAAGCTTTCTTT. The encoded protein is CSVRQGRDTEAFF.

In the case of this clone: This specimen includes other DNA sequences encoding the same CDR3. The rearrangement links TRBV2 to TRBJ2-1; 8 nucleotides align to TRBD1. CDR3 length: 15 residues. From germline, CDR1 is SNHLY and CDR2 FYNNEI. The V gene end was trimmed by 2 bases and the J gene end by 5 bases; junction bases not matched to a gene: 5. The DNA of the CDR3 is TGTGCCAGCAGTGAACAAGCAGGGGGCCACAATGAGCAGTTCTTC. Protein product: CASSEQAGGHNEQFF.

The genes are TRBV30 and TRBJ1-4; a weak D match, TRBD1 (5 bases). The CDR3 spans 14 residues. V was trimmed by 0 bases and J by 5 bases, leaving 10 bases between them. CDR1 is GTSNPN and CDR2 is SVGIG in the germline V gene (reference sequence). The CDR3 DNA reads TGTGCCTGGAGTGTTAAGGGGATCAATGAAAAACTGTTTTTT. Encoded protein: CAWSVKGINEKLFF.

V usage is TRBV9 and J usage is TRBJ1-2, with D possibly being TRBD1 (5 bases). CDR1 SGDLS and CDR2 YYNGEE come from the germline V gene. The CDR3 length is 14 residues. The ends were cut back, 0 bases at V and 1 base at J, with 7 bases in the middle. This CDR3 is CASSVGQSNYGYTF. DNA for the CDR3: TGTGCCAGCAGCGTAGGACAGAGTAACTATGGCTACACCTTC.